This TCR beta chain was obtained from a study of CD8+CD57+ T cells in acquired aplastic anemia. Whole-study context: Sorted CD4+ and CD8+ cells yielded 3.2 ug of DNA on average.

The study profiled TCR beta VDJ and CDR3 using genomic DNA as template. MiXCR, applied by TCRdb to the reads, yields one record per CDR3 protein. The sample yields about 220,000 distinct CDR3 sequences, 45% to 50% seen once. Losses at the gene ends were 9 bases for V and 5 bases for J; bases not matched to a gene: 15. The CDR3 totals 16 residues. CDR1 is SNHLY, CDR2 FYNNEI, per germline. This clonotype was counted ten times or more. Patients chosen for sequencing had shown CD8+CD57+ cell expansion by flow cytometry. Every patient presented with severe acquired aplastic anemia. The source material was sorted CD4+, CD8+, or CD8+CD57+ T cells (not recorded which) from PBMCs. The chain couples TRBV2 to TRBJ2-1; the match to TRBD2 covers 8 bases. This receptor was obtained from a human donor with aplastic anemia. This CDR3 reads CASYSTGTRGHNEQFF. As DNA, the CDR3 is TGTGCCAGTTACTCTACCGGGACTAGGGGCCACAATGAGCAGTTCTTC. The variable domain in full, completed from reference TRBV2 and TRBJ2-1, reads EPEVTQTPSHQVTQMGQEVILRCVPISNHLYFYWYRQILGQKVEFLVSFYNNEISEKSEIFDDQFSVERPDGSNFTLKIRSTKLEDSAMYFCASYSTGTRGHNEQFFGPGTRLTVL.